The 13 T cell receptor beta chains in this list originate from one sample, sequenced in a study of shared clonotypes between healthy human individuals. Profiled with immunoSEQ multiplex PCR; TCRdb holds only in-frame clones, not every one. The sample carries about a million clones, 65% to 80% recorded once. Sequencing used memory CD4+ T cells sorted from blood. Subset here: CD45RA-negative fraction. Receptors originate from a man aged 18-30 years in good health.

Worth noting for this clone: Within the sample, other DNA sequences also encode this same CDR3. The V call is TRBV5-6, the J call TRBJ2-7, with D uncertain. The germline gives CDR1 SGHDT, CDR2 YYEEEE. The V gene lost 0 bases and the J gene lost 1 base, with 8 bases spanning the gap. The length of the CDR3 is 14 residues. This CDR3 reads CASSLVPGSYEQYF. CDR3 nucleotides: TGTGCCAGCAGCTTGGTTCCGGGTTCCTACGAGCAGTACTTC.

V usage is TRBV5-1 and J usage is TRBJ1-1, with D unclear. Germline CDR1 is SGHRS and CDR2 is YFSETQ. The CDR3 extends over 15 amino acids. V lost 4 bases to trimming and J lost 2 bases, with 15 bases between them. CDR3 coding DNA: TGCGCCAGCAGCGAAGTTCCGCAGATTAACACTGAAGCTTTCTTT. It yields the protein CASSEVPQINTEAFF.

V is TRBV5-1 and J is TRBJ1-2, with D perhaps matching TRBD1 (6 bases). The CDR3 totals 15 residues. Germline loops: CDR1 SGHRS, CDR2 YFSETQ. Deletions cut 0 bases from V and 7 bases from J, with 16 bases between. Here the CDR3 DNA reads TGCGCCAGCAGCTTGGGTGGGGGCGCGTCCCTTGGCTACACCTTC. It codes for CASSLGGGASLGYTF.

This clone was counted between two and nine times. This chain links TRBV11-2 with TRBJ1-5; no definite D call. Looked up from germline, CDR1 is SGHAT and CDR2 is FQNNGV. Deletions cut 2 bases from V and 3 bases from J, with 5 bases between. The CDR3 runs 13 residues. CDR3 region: CASSLSLNQPQHF. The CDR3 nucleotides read TGTGCCAGCAGCTTATCCCTCAATCAGCCCCAGCATTTT.

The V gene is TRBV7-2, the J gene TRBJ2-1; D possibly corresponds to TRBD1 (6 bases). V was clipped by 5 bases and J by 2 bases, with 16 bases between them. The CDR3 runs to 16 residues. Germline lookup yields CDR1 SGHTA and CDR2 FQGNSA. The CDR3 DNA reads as TGTGCCAGCAGCCCGAAAATTGGACAGCCCTACAATGAGCAGTTCTTC. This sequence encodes CASSPKIGQPYNEQFF.

CDR3 sequence: CASSYSSATNYGYTF. The CDR3 bases are TGTGCCAGCAGTTACTCGTCCGCAACTAACTATGGCTACACCTTC. The chain combines TRBV6-5 with TRBJ1-2; D gene ambiguous. CDR3 size: 15 residues. V lost 0 bases and J 0 bases, leaving 8 bases between the germline ends. CDR1 MNHEY and CDR2 SVGAGI come from the germline V gene.

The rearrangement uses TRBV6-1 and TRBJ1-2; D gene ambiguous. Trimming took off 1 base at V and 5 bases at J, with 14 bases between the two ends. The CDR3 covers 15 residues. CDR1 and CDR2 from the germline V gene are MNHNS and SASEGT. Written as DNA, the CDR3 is TGTGCCAGCAGTGAAGGGTGGGGTCCTGCTTATGGCTACACCTTC. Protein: CASSEGWGPAYGYTF.

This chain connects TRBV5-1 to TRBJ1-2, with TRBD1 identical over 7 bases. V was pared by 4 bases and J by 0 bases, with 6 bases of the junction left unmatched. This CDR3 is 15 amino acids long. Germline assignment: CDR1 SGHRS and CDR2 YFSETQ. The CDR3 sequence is CASSAAGTANYGYTF. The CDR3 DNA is TGCGCCAGCAGCGCTGCCGGGACAGCTAACTATGGCTACACCTTC.

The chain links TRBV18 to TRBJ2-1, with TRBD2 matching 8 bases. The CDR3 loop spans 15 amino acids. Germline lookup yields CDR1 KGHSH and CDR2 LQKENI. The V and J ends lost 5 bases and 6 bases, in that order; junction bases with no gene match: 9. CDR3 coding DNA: TGTGCCAGCTCAGCCGGGAGGGCAGATGTCAATGAGCAGTTCTTC. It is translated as CASSAGRADVNEQFF.

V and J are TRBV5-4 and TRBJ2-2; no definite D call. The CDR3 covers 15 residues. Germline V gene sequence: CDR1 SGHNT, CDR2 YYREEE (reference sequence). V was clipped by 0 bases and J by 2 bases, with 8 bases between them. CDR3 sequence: CASSLDQLNTGELFF. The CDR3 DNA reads TGTGCCAGCAGCTTGGATCAGCTTAACACCGGGGAGCTGTTTTTT.

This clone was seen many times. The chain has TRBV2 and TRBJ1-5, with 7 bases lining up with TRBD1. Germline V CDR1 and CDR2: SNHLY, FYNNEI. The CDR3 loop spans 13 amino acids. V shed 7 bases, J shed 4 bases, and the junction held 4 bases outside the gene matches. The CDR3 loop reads CASMRGQNQPQHF. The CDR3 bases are TGTGCCAGCATGAGGGGGCAGAATCAGCCCCAGCATTTT.

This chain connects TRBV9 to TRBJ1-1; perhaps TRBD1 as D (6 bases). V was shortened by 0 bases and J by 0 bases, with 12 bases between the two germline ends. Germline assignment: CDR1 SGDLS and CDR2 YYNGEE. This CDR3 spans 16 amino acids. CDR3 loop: CASSVDSGTLNTEAFF. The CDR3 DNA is TGTGCCAGCAGCGTAGACTCCGGGACACTGAACACTGAAGCTTTCTTT.

The CDR3, as DNA: TGTGCCTGGAGTGTAGGGGGGACAGGGGCAGTTGAGACCCAGTACTTC. As protein: CAWSVGGTGAVETQYF. The rearrangement joins TRBV30 to TRBJ2-5; 10 bases fit TRBD1. J lost 5 bases, V lost 0 bases, and 9 bases had no gene match. This CDR3 has 16 amino acids. The germline V gene encodes CDR1 GTSNPN and CDR2 SVGIG (reference sequence).